The 31 T cell receptor beta chains presented below share a single source sample, sequenced in a study of T cell changes during pregnancy in multiple sclerosis. Some clones are missing from TCRdb's copy, which holds only in-frame ones; the method was immunoSEQ multiplex PCR. The sample has 65,000 to 90,000 clones; approximately 90% are singletons. The sample consisted of peripheral blood, taken in the first trimester of pregnancy. The origin of the receptors is a female donor with multiple sclerosis, enrolled in a pregnancy study.

The chain has TRBV27 and TRBJ1-5, with D possibly matching TRBD1 (6 bases). The V end lost 6 bases, the J end lost 9 bases, and 15 bases lay between the germline ends. There are 13 residues in the CDR3. Germline CDR1 reads MNHEY; CDR2 reads SMNVEV (reference sequence). In DNA, the CDR3 is TGTGCCAGCAGGGACAGCCTCCTTCGGCCCCAGCATTTT. Translating it yields CASRDSLLRPQHF.

This CDR3 reads CAWMVSSYEQYF. The CDR3 region has the DNA TGTGCCTGGATGGTCAGTTCCTACGAGCAGTACTTC. The chain joins TRBV30 to TRBJ2-7; D gene unclear. Germline-derived CDR1 and CDR2 are GTSNPN and SVGIG (reference sequence). Trimming left V 4 bases short and J 1 base short, with 8 bases between. The CDR3 consists of 12 residues.

The chain joins TRBV2 to TRBJ1-1; TRBD1 matches at 8 bases. The V and J ends lost 6 bases and 1 base, in that order; junction bases with no gene match: 4. The CDR3 has 14 residues. Germline CDR1 and CDR2: SNHLY and FYNNEI. The CDR3 spells CASSDRGRNTEAFF. Here the CDR3 DNA reads TGTGCCAGCAGCGACAGGGGTAGGAACACTGAAGCTTTCTTT.

The CDR3 nucleotides read TGTGCCAGCAGTTTATTGGGGAGCATAAACACTGAAGCTTTCTTT. Translated, it gives CASSLLGSINTEAFF. The chain links TRBV27 to TRBJ1-1; unclear D gene. This CDR3 is 15 amino acids long. The V gene lost 1 base and the J gene lost 2 bases, with 11 bases spanning the gap. CDR1 and CDR2 (germline): MNHEY, SMNVEV (reference sequence).

The V and J genes are TRBV7-3 and TRBJ2-2; the match to TRBD2 covers 15 bases. Germline V gives CDR1 SGHTA, CDR2 FQGTGA. J was trimmed by 5 bases and V by 5 bases; bases with no gene match: 9. The CDR3 length is 18 residues. The chain's CDR3 is CASSPPGLAGGTTGELFF. CDR3 coding DNA: TGTGCCAGCAGCCCCCCGGGACTAGCGGGGGGAACGACCGGGGAGCTGTTTTTT.

The J gene is TRBJ1-4, the V gene TRBV14, with a tentative D call TRBD1 (5 bases). With 2 bases removed from V and 0 bases from J, the gap between germline ends came to 13 bases. Per the germline V gene, CDR1 is SGHDN and CDR2 is FVKESK. The CDR3 loop spans 17 amino acids. CDR3 coding DNA: TGTGCCAGCAGCCAAAGGGGCAGGTTTTCAACTAATGAAAAACTGTTTTTT. Translation: CASSQRGRFSTNEKLFF.

J is TRBJ1-1 and V is TRBV11-2; D is uncertain. The CDR3 totals 15 residues. V lost 5 bases, J lost 3 bases, and 16 bases lay in between. Looked up from germline, CDR1 is SGHAT and CDR2 is FQNNGV. CDR3 DNA sequence: TGTGCCAGCAGCCCCCGGTCTGGGGAGGACACTGAAGCTTTCTTT. Residues: CASSPRSGEDTEAFF.

The V and J genes are TRBV5-6 and TRBJ2-2; D remains unclear. Germline CDR1 reads SGHDT; CDR2 reads YYEEEE. The V end lost 2 bases, the J end lost 0 bases, and 14 bases lay between the germline ends. The CDR3 consists of 17 residues. The DNA of the CDR3 is TGTGCCAGCAGCTTCTCTGGGTGGAGCGCGAACACCGGGGAGCTGTTTTTT. Residues: CASSFSGWSANTGELFF.

This rearrangement joins TRBV5-4 to TRBJ2-5, with 11 bases identical to TRBD1. The CDR3 is made up of 15 amino acids. Germline V gene lookup returns CDR1 SGHNT and CDR2 YYREEE (reference sequence). The junction had 4 bases not matched to a gene; V was cut back by 4 bases and J by 2 bases. The DNA for the CDR3 is TGTGCCAGCAGCAGGACAGGGGGCCCTCAAGAGACCCAGTACTTC. Protein: CASSRTGGPQETQYF.

This chain uses TRBV19 with TRBJ2-7; 11 bases line up with TRBD1. Per the germline V gene, CDR1 is LNHDA and CDR2 is SQIVND (reference sequence). The CDR3 extends over 13 amino acids. The J segment lost 4 bases and the V segment lost 11 bases, leaving 7 bases of the junction unmatched. The CDR3, as DNA: TGTGCCTCCCGGGACAGGGGGGGTTACGAGCAGTACTTC. It is translated as CASRDRGGYEQYF.

This rearrangement joins TRBV5-1 to TRBJ1-3; TRBD1 is a possible D gene (6 bases). Trimming pared 4 bases from V and 0 bases from J, leaving 26 bases between. The CDR3 runs 20 residues. Germline values: CDR1 SGHRS, CDR2 YFSETQ. The CDR3 loop is CASSPSTWSRGLSSGNTIYF. CDR3 nucleotide sequence: TGCGCCAGCAGCCCCTCTACCTGGTCGCGGGGGCTTAGCTCTGGAAACACCATATATTTT.

In DNA, the CDR3 is TGCGCCAGCAGCCAAGAGCGGGCGAACACTGAAGCTTTCTTT. Protein: CASSQERANTEAFF. V and J are TRBV4-3 and TRBJ1-1; D gene ambiguous. Trimming stripped 0 bases from V and 1 base from J, with 6 bases between. CDR3 length: 14 amino acids. The germline V gene has CDR1 LGHNA and CDR2 YSLEER.

This chain links TRBV7-9 with TRBJ2-7; D unclear. The CDR3 length is 13 residues. Trimming shortened V by 2 bases and J by 1 base, and 6 bases separated the two germline ends. Germline CDR1 and CDR2: SEHNR and FQNEAQ (reference sequence). The CDR3 nucleotides read TGTGCCAGCAGCTTATTAATTTCCTACGAGCAGTACTTC. Amino acids: CASSLLISYEQYF. The full variable domain, in which reference TRBV7-9 and TRBJ2-7 provide the parts outside the CDR3, is DTGVSQNPRHKITKRGQNVTFRCDPISEHNRLYWYRQTLGQGPEFLTYFQNEAQLEKSRLLSDRFSAERPKGSFSTLEIQRTEQGDSAMYLCASSLLISYEQYFGPGTRLTVT.

The V and J genes are TRBV7-8 and TRBJ2-3; a weak D match, TRBD1 (6 bases). The CDR3 has 15 residues. Germline assignment: CDR1 SGHVS and CDR2 FQNEAQ. V was trimmed by 0 bases and J by 5 bases, leaving 12 bases between them. CDR3 nucleotides: TGTGCCAGCAGCTTAGCGGGGGCTAGGCAAGATACGCAGTATTTT. Its translation is CASSLAGARQDTQYF.

This clone was observed once. This chain uses TRBV28 with TRBJ1-6; 7 positions match TRBD1. The CDR3 sequence is 14 residues long. Germline lookup yields CDR1 MDHEN and CDR2 SYDVKM. Germline trimming cut 3 bases from V and 11 bases from J; bases unmatched to any gene: 7. CDR3 amino acids: CASSLPGQFPPLHF. DNA of the CDR3: TGTGCCAGCAGTTTGCCGGGACAGTTCCCACCCCTCCACTTT.

The DNA of the CDR3 is TGTGCCAGCAAGGGGGAAGCGTACGAGACCCAGTACTTC. This translates into CASKGEAYETQYF. The J gene is TRBJ2-5, the V gene TRBV7-8; a weak D match, TRBD1 (6 bases). The CDR3 is 13 residues long. Trimming cost V 7 bases and J 5 bases, with 14 bases left between them. The V gene's germline CDR1 is SGHVS and CDR2 FQNEAQ.

CDR3 sequence: CASSPGQDPGNTIYF. The CDR3 DNA sequence: TGTGCCAGCTCACCTGGACAGGACCCTGGAAACACCATATATTTT. V is TRBV18 and J is TRBJ1-3, with 7 bases fitting TRBD1. The V gene end was trimmed by 3 bases and the J gene end by 2 bases; junction bases not matched to a gene: 4. This CDR3 region has 15 residues. Germline V CDR1 and CDR2: KGHSH, LQKENI. Variable domain in full (rest from reference TRBV18 and TRBJ1-3): NAGVMQNPRHLVRRRGQEARLRCSPMKGHSHVYWYRQLPEEGLKFMVYLQKENIIDESGMPKERFSAEFPKEGPSILRIQQVVRGDSAAYFCASSPGQDPGNTIYFGEGSWLTVV.

The J gene is TRBJ2-1, the V gene TRBV7-8; possible D gene TRBD2, 5 bases. Trimming stripped 0 bases from V and 6 bases from J, with 18 bases between. Germline CDR1 SGHVS, CDR2 FQNEAQ. This CDR3 contains 17 residues. The CDR3 is CASSLARGFRVGNEQFF. The DNA of the CDR3 is TGTGCCAGCAGCTTAGCTCGCGGGTTTAGGGTCGGCAATGAGCAGTTCTTC.

V is TRBV18 and J is TRBJ1-1, with D maybe TRBD1 (6 bases). The ends were cut back, 4 bases at V and 1 base at J, with 7 bases in the middle. Per the germline V gene, CDR1 is KGHSH and CDR2 is LQKENI. This CDR3 has 13 amino acids. CDR3 coding DNA: TGTGCCAGCTCACAGGGACAGAACACTGAAGCTTTCTTT. Protein product: CASSQGQNTEAFF.

J is TRBJ2-1 and V is TRBV19, with 9 bases matching TRBD2. Germline-derived CDR1 and CDR2 are LNHDA and SQIVND (reference sequence). V shed 9 bases and J 3 bases; nucleotides not matched to a gene: 9. The CDR3 covers 15 residues. CDR3 in DNA: TGTGCCAGCCGAGCCAGCGGGGGGTACTACAATGAGCAGTTCTTC. Protein: CASRASGGYYNEQFF.

CDR3 DNA: TGTGCCAGCAGCCCCCGGGGGACAGGGCTCTACAATGAGCAGTTCTTC. It translates to CASSPRGTGLYNEQFF. This rearrangement joins TRBV11-3 to TRBJ2-1; 9 nucleotides line up with TRBD1. Germline CDR1 reads SGHNT; CDR2 reads YENEEA. This CDR3 is 16 amino acids long. The V and J ends lost 5 bases and 3 bases, in that order; junction bases with no gene match: 8.

This clone was seen a few times. The chain employs TRBV6-5 and TRBJ2-7; TRBD2 matches at 10 bases. Per germline, CDR1 MNHEY and CDR2 SVGAGI. The CDR3 length is 15 residues. With V trimmed by 7 bases and J by 3 bases, 9 bases remained unmatched. CDR3 bases: TGTGCCAGCACCAGAGCGGGAGGGCCGTTCTACGAGCAGTACTTC. This translates into CASTRAGGPFYEQYF.

The chain recombines TRBV6-5 with TRBJ1-5; TRBD1 is a possible D gene (6 bases). This CDR3 region has 14 residues. Trimming removed 6 bases from V and 4 bases from J, with 13 bases in between. The germline V gene has CDR1 MNHEY and CDR2 SVGAGI. CDR3 coding DNA: TGTGCCAGCAGACGGGACAATGGGAATCAGCCCCAGCATTTT. Protein sequence: CASRRDNGNQPQHF.

The chain uses TRBV19 and TRBJ1-2; no definite D call. V was clipped by 2 bases and J by 3 bases, with 13 bases between them. The germline gives CDR1 LNHDA, CDR2 SQIVND (reference sequence). CDR3 length: 15 residues. The CDR3 region has the DNA TGTGCCAGTAGTATACCCCAAGCCCTCTACTATGGCTACACCTTC. Its protein is CASSIPQALYYGYTF.

This clone has a single count. V gene TRBV2 combines with J gene TRBJ2-3, with 10 bases that match TRBD2. Germline assignment: CDR1 SNHLY and CDR2 FYNNEI. The CDR3 has 13 amino acids. After removal of 7 bases from V and 5 bases from J, the junction contained 3 bases not matched to a gene. CDR3 protein: CASTSGGVDTQYF. In DNA form, the CDR3 reads TGTGCCAGCACTAGCGGGGGTGTAGATACGCAGTATTTT.

J is TRBJ2-3 and V is TRBV7-9, with TRBD2 identical over 8 bases. V was clipped by 5 bases and J by 2 bases; unmatched bases: 9. Germline CDR1 SEHNR, CDR2 FQNEAQ (reference sequence). CDR3 size: 16 residues. The CDR3 sequence is CASSRERGFNTDTQYF. As DNA, the CDR3 is TGTGCCAGCAGCAGGGAGCGGGGGTTTAACACAGATACGCAGTATTTT.

This clone was counted a single time. The genes are TRBV18 and TRBJ2-1; D is uncertain. Germline loops: CDR1 KGHSH, CDR2 LQKENI. The CDR3 totals 12 residues. Trimming took off 2 bases at V and 7 bases at J, with 6 bases between the two ends. Here the CDR3 DNA reads TGTGCCAGCTCACCAGAGGTAAATGAGCAGTTCTTC. This translates into CASSPEVNEQFF.

The chain carries TRBV9 and TRBJ2-5, with 8 bases aligning to TRBD2. CDR1 is SGDLS, CDR2 YYNGEE, per germline. Losses at the gene ends were 2 bases for V and 5 bases for J; bases not matched to a gene: 11. The CDR3 sequence is 16 residues long. The CDR3 loop reads CASSVGPGLVMETQYF. The DNA of the CDR3 is TGTGCCAGCAGCGTGGGACCGGGACTAGTTATGGAGACCCAGTACTTC.

The chain uses TRBV7-9 and TRBJ2-5, with D perhaps matching TRBD1 (5 bases). V lost 5 bases and J 2 bases, leaving 9 bases between the germline ends. The V gene's germline CDR1 is SEHNR and CDR2 FQNEAQ (reference sequence). The length of the CDR3 is 13 residues. The CDR3 sequence: CASSTGQQETQYF. As DNA, the CDR3 is TGTGCCAGCAGCACTGGACAACAAGAGACCCAGTACTTC.

V gene TRBV7-9 combines with J gene TRBJ2-7, with TRBD1 matching over 8 bases. Germline values: CDR1 SEHNR, CDR2 FQNEAQ (reference sequence). V shed 5 bases, J shed 1 base, and the junction held 4 bases outside the gene matches. The CDR3 spans 14 residues. DNA of the CDR3: TGTGCCAGCAGCCAAGGACAGGGTTCCTACGAGCAGTACTTC. Its translation is CASSQGQGSYEQYF. The full variable domain, with the rest looked up from reference TRBV7-9 and TRBJ2-7, is DTGVSQNPRHKITKRGQNVTFRCDPISEHNRLYWYRQTLGQGPEFLTYFQNEAQLEKSRLLSDRFSAERPKGSFSTLEIQRTEQGDSAMYLCASSQGQGSYEQYFGPGTRLTVT.

J is TRBJ2-7 and V is TRBV2; TRBD1 aligns across 7 bases. CDR1 is SNHLY, CDR2 FYNNEI, per germline. The CDR3 runs 13 residues. J lost 4 bases, V lost 4 bases, and 4 bases had no gene match. The CDR3 DNA is TGTGCCAGCAGTGGGACAGGCCCTTACGAGCAGTACTTC. The encoded protein is CASSGTGPYEQYF.